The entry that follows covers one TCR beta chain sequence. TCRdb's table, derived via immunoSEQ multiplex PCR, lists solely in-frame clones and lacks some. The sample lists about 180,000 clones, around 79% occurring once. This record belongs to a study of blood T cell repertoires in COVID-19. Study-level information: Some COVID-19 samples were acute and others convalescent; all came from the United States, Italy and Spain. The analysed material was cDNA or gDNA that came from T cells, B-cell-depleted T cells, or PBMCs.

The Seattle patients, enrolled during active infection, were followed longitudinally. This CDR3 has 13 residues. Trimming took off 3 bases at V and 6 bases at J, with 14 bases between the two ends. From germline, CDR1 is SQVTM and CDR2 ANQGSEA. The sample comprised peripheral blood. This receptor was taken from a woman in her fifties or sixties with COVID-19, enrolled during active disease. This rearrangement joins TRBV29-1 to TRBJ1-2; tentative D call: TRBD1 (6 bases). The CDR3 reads CSVEGGRINGYTF. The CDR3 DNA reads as TGCAGCGTTGAGGGGGGGCGTATAAATGGCTACACCTTC. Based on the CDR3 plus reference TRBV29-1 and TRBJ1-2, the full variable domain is SAVISQKPSRDICQRGTSLTIQCQVDSQVTMMFWYRQQPGQSLTLIATANQGSEATYESGFVIDKFPISRPNLTFSTLTVSNMSPEDSSIYLCSVEGGRINGYTFGSGTRLTVV.